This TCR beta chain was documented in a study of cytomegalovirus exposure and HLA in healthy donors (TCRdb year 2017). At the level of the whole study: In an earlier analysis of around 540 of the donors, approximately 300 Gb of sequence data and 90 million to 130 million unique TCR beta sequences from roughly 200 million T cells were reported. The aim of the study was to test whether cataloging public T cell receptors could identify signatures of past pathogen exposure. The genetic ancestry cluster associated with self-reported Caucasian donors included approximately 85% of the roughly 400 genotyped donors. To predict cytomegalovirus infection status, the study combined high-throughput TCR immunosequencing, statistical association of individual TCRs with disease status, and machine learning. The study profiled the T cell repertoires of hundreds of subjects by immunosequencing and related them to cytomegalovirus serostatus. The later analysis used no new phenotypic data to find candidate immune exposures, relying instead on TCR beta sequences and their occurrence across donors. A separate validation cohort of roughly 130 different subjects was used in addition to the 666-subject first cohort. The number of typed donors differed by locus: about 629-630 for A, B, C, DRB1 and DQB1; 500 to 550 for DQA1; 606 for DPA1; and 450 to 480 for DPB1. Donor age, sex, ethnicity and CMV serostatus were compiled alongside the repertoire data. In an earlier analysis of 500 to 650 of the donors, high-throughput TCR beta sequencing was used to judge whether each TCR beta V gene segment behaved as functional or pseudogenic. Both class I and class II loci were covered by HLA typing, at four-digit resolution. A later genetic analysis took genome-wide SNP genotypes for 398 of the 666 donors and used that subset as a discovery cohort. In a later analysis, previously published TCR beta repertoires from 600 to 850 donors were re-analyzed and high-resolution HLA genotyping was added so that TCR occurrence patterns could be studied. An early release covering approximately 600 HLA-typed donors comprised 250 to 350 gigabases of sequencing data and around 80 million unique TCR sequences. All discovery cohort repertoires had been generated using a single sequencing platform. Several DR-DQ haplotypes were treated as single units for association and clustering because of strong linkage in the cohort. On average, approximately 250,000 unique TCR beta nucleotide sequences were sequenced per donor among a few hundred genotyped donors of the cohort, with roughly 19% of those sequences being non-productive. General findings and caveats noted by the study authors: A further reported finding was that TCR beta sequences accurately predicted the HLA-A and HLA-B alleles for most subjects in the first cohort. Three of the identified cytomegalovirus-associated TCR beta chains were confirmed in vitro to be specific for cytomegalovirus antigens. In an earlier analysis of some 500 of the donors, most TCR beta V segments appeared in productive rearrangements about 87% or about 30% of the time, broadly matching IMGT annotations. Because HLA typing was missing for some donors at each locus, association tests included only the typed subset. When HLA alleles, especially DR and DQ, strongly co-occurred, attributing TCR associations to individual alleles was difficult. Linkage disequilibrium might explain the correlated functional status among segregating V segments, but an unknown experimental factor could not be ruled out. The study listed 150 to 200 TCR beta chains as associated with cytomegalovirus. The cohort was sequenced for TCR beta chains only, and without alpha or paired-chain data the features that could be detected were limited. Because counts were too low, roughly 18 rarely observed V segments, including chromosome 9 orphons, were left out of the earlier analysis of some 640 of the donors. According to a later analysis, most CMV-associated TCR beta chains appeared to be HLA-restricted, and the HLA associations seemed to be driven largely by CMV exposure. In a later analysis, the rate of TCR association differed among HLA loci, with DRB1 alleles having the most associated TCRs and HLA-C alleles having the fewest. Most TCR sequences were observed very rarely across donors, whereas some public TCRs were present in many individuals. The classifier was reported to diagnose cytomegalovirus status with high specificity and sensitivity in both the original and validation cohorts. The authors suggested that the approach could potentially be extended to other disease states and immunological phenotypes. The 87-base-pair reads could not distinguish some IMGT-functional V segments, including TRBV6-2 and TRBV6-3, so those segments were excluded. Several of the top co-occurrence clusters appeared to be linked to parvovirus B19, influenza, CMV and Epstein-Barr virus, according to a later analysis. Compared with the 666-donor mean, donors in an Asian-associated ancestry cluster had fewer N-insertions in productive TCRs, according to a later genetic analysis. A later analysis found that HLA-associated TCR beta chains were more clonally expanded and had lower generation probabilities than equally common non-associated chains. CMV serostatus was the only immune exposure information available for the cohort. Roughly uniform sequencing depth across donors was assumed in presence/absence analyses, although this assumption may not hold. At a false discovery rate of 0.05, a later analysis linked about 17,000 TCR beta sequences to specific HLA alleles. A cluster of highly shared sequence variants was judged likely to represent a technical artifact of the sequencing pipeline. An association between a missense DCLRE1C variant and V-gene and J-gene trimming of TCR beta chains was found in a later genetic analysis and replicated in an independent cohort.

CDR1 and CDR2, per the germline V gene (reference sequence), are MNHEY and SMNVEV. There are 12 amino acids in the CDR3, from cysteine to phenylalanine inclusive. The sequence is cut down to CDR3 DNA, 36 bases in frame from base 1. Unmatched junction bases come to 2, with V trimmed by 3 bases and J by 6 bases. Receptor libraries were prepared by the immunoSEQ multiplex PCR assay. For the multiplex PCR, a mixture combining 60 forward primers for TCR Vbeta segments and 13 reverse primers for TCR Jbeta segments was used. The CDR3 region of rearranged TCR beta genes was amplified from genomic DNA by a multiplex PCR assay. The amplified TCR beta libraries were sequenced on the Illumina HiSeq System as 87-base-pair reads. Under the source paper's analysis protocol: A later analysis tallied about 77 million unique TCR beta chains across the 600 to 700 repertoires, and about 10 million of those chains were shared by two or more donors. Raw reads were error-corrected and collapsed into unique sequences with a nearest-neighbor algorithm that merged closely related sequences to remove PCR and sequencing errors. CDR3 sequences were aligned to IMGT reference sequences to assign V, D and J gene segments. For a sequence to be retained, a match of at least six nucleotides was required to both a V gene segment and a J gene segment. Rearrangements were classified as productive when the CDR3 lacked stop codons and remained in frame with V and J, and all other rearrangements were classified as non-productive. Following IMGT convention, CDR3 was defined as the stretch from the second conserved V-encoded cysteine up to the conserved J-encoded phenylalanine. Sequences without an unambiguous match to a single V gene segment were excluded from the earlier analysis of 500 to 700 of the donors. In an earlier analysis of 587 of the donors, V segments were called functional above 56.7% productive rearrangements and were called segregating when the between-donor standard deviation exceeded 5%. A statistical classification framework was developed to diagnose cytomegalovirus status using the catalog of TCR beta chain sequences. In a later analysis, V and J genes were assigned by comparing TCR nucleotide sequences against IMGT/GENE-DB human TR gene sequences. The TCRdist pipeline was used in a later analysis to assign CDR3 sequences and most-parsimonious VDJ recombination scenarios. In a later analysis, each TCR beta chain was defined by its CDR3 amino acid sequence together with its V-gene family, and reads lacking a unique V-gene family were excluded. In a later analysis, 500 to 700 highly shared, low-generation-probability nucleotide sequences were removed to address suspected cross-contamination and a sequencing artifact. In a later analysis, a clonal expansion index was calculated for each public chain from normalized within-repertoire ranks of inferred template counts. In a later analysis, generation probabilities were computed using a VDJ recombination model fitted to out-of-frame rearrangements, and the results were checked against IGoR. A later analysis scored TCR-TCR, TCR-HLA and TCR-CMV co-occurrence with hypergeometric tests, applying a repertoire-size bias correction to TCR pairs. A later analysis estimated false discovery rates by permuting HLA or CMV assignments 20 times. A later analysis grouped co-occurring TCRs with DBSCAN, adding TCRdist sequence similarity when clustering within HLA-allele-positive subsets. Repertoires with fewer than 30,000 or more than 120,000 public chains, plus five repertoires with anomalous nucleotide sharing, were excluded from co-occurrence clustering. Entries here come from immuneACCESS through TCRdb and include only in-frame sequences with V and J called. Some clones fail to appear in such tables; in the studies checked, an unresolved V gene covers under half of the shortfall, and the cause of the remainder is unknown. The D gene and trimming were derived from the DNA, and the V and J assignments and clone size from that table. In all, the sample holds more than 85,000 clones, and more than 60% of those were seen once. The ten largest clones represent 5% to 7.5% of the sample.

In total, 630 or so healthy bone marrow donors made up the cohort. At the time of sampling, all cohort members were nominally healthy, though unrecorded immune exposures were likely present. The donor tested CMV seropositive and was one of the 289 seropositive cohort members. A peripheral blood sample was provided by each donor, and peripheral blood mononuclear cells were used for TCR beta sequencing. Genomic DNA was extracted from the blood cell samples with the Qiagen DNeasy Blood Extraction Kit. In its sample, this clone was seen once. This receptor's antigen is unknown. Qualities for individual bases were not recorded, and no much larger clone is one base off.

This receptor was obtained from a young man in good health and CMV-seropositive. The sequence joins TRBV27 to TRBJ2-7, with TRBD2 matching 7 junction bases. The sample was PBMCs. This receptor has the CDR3 CASSLGGGEQYF. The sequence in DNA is TGTGCCAGCAGTTTGGGGGGGGGCGAGCAGTACTTC.